Described below is a single TCR beta chain sequence and its context. The antigen remains undetermined. This sample is drawn from a study of PD-1 blockade in classical Hodgkin lymphoma. Study conclusions and caveats: The repertoire differences lack a defined cause, possibly disease activity or prior therapy. Before treatment, complete responders showed about the same diversity as newly diagnosed patients. While CD8+ TCR diversity did not rise significantly by C4D1, CD4+ TCR diversity did. Newly diagnosed patients were said to have less baseline TCR diversity than healthy donors did.

Using immunoSEQ multiplex PCR, the repertoire was profiled, and TCRdb retains in-frame clones only, with some absent. The sample records about 9,200 clones, about 82% being singletons. The sample's time point: cycle 4 day 1 (C4D1), after about 6 weeks of nivolumab. There was relapse after autologous stem cell transplantation in every patient, and there was variation in brentuximab vedotin exposure. V shed 0 bases and J shed 3 bases, with 8 bases lying between them. This CDR3 spans 15 amino acids. Germline loops: CDR1 MGHRA, CDR2 YSYEKL. This clonotype originated in a human donor with classical Hodgkin lymphoma. This chain links TRBV4-1 with TRBJ2-2; D gene ambiguous. This specimen consisted of peripheral blood mononuclear cells (PBMCs), obtained before the fourth cycle of nivolumab. The CDR3 sequence: CASSQDRSYTGELFF. CDR3 DNA sequence: TGCGCCAGCAGCCAAGACCGGTCATACACCGGGGAGCTGTTTTTT.